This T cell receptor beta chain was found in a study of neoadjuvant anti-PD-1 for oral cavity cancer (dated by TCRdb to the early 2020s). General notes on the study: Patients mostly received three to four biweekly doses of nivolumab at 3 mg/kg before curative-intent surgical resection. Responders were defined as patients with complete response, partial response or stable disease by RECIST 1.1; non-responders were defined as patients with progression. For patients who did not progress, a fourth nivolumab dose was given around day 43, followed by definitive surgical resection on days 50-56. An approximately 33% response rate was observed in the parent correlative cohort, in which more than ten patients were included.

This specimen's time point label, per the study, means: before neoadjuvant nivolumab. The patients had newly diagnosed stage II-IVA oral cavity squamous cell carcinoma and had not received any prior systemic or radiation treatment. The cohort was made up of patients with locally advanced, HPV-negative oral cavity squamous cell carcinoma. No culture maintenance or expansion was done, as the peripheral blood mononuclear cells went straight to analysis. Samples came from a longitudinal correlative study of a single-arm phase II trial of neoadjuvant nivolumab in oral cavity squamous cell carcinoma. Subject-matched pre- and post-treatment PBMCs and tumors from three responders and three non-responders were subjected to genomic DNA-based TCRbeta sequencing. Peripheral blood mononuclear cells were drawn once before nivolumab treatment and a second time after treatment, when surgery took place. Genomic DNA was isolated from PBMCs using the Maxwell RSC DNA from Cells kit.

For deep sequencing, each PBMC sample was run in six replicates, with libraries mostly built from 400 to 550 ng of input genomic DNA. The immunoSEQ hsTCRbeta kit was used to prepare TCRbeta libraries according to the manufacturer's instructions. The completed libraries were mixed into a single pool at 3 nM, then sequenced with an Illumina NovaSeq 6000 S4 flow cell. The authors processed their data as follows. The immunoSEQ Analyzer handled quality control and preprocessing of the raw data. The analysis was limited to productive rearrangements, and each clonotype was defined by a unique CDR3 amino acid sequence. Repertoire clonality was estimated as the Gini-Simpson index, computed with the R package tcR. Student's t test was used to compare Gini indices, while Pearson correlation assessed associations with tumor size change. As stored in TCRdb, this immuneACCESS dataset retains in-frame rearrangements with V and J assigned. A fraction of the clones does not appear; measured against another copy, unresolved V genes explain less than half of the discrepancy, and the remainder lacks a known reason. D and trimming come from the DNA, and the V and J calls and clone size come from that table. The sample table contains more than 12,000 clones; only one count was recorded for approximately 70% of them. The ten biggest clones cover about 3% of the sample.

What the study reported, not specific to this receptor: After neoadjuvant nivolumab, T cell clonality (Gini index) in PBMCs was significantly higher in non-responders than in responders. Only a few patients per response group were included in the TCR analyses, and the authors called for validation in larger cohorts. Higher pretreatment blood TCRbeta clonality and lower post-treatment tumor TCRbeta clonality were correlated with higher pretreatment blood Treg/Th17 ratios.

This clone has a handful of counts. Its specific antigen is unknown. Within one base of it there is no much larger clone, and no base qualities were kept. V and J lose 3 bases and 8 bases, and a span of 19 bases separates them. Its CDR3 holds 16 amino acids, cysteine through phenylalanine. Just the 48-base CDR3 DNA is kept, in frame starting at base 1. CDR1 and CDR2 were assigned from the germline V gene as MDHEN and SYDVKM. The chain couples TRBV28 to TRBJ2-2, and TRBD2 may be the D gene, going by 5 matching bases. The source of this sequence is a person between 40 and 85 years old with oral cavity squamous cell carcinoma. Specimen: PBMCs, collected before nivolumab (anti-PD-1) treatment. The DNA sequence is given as TGTGCCAGCAGTTTTGCCCCCTTCGGGGATGCGGGGGAGCTGTTTTTT. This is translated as CASSFAPFGDAGELFF.